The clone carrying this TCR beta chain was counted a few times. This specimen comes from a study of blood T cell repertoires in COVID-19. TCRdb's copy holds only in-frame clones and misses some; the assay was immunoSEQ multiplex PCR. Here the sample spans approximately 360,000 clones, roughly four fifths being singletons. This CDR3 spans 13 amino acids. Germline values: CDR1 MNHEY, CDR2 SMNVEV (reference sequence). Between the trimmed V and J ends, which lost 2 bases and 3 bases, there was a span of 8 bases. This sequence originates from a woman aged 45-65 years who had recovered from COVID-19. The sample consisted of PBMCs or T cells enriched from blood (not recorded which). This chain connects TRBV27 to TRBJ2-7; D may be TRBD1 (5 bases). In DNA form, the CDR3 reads TGTGCCAGCAGTTTAGTCGACAGCTACGAGCAGTACTTC. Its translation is CASSLVDSYEQYF.